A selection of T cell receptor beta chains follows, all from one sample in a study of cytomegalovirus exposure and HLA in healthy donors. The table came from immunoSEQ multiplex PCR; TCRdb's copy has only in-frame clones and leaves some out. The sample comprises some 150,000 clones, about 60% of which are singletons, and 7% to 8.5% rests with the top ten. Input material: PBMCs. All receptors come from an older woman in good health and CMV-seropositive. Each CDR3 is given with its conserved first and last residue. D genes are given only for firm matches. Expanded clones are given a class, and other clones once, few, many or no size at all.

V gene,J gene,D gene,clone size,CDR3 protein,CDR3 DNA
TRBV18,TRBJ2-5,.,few,CASSPPVADQETQYF,TGTGCCAGCTCACCACCGGTGGCAGACCAAGAGACCCAGTACTTC
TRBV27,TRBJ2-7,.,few,CASSLRQAHEQYF,TGTGCCAGCAGTTTAAGACAGGCCCACGAGCAGTACTTC
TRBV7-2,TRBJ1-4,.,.,CASSLVREGEKLFF,TGTGCCAGCAGCTTAGTCAGGGAAGGTGAAAAACTGTTTTTT
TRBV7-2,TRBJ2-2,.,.,CASSLSELYTGELFF,TGTGCCAGCAGCTTATCTGAGTTGTACACCGGGGAGCTGTTTTTT
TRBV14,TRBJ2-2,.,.,CASSQTSSNTGELFF,TGTGCCAGCAGCCAGACTAGTTCTAACACCGGGGAGCTGTTTTTT
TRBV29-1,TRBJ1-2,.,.,CSVEHPYGYTF,TGCAGCGTAGAACATCCCTATGGCTACACCTTC
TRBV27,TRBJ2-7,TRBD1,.,CASSLSRGYEQYF,TGTGCCAGCAGTTTATCCAGGGGGTACGAGCAGTACTTC
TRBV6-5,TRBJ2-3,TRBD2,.,CASRKAGVKDTQYF,TGTGCCAGCAGGAAAGCGGGAGTGAAAGATACGCAGTATTTT
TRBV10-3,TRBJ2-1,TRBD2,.,CAISGLAGGRAYNEQFF,TGTGCCATCAGTGGACTAGCGGGAGGGCGGGCCTACAATGAGCAGTTCTTC
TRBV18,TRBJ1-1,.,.,CASSRQQGKGTEAFF,TGTGCCAGCTCACGACAGCAGGGTAAGGGCACTGAAGCTTTCTTT
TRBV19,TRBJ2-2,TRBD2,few,CASMASGRVTGELFF,TGTGCCAGTATGGCTAGCGGGAGGGTTACCGGGGAGCTGTTTTTT
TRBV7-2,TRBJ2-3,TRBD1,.,CASSSDRGPLTDTQYF,TGTGCCAGCAGCTCGGACAGGGGGCCCCTCACAGATACGCAGTATTTT
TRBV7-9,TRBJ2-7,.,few,CAKPPGDSSYEQYF,TGTGCCAAGCCCCCGGGGGACAGTTCTTACGAGCAGTACTTC
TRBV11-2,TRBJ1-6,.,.,CASSLEEFSPLHF,TGTGCCAGCAGCTTAGAGGAGTTTTCACCCCTCCACTTT
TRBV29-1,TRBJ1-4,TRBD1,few,CSAFGQGGTNEKLFF,TGCAGCGCATTCGGACAGGGGGGGACTAATGAAAAACTGTTTTTT
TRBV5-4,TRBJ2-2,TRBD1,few,CASSLRTGNTGELFF,TGTGCCAGCAGCTTGCGGACAGGGAACACCGGGGAGCTGTTTTTT
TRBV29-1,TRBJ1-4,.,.,CSVEDSGGNEKLFF,TGCAGCGTTGAAGATTCGGGGGGCAATGAAAAACTGTTTTTT
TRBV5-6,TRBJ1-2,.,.,CASSSGAGVYGYTF,TGTGCCAGCAGCTCTGGGGCTGGGGTCTATGGCTACACCTTC
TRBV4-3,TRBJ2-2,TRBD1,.,CASSQVATGGYTGELFF,TGCGCCAGCAGCCAAGTCGCTACAGGGGGTTACACCGGGGAGCTGTTTTTT
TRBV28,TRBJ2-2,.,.,CASSSLPAGELFF,TGTGCCAGCAGTTCTCTCCCCGCCGGGGAGCTGTTTTTT
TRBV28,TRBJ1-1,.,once,CASSLAPGVGNTEAFF,TGTGCCAGCAGTCTAGCCCCCGGGGTAGGGAACACTGAAGCTTTCTTT
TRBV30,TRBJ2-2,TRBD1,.,CAWSTGAGELFF,TGTGCCTGGAGCACAGGGGCCGGGGAGCTGTTTTTT
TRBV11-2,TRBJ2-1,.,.,CASSFEAGSYNEQFF,TGTGCCAGCAGCTTCGAAGCGGGTTCCTACAATGAGCAGTTCTTC
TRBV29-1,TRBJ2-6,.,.,CSVWPSGANVLTF,TGCAGCGTTTGGCCCTCTGGGGCCAACGTCCTGACTTTC
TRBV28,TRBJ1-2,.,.,CASSTLQLANYGYTF,TGTGCCAGCAGTACCTTACAGTTAGCTAACTATGGCTACACCTTC
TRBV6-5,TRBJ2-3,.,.,CASSPRQASTDTQYF,TGTGCCAGCAGCCCTCGACAGGCGAGCACAGATACGCAGTATTTT
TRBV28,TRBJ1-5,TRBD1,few,CASSSSGGNQPQHF,TGTGCCAGCAGTTCTTCAGGGGGGAATCAGCCCCAGCATTTT
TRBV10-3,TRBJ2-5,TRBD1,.,CATNRGSRQETQYF,TGTGCCACCAACAGGGGGTCACGACAAGAGACCCAGTACTTC
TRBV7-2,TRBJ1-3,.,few,CASSAHGQVGNTIYF,TGTGCCAGCAGCGCCCACGGACAAGTTGGAAACACCATATATTTT
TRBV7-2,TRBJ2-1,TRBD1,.,CASSFRDRGYNEQFF,TGTGCCAGCAGCTTCCGGGACAGGGGATACAATGAGCAGTTCTTC
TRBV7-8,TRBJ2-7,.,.,CASSLQGYEQYF,TGTGCCAGCAGCTTACAGGGATACGAGCAGTACTTC
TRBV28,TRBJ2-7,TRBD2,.,CASSYTSGKYEQYF,TGTGCCAGCAGCTACACTAGCGGGAAGTACGAGCAGTACTTC
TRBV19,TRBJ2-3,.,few,CASSTSDSSTDTQYF,TGTGCCAGTAGTACTAGCGATTCTAGCACAGATACGCAGTATTTT
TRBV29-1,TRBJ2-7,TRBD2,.,CSVPGTSFHEQYF,TGCAGCGTCCCCGGGACTAGCTTCCACGAGCAGTACTTT
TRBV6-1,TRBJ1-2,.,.,CASSEFWGLDYGYTF,TGTGCCAGCAGTGAGTTCTGGGGCTTGGACTATGGCTACACCTTC
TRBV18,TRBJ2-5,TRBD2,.,CASSPAGTSGEETQYF,TGTGCCAGCTCACCGGCAGGGACTAGCGGGGAAGAGACCCAGTACTTC
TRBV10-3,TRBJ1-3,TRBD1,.,CAIRQVDRAGNTIYF,TGTGCCATCAGGCAGGTTGACAGGGCAGGAAACACCATATATTTT
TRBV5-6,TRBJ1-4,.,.,CASSLRSGSVEKLFF,TGTGCCAGCAGCTTGAGGTCAGGGTCTGTGGAAAAACTGTTTTTT
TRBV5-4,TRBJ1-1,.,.,CASSSKQQGMNTEAFF,TGTGCCAGCAGCTCGAAACAACAGGGCATGAACACTGAAGCTTTCTTT
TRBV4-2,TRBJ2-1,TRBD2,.,CATSPSGNLDNEQFF,TGTGCCACCTCACCTAGCGGGAATCTGGACAATGAGCAGTTCTTC